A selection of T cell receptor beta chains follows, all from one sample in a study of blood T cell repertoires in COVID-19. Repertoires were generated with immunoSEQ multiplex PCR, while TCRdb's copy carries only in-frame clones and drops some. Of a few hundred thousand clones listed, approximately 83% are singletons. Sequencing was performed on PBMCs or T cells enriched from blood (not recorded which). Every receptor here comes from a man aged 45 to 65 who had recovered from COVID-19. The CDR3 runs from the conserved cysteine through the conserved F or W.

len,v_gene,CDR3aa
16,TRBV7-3,CASSPHPRGRADTQYF
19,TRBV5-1,CASSLGELIQGPNPYTQYF
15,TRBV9,CASSVVGGPFREQYF
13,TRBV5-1,CASSLAGFNEQFF
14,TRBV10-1,CASSESKQGAEAFF
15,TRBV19,CASRGQGPNPFEQYF
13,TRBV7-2,CASTKDRIYGYTF
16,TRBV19,CASNLGGGMKYSPLHF
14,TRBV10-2,CASSELNAGDEQFF
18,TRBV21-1,CASSKGRSGTGPDYGYTF